This T cell receptor beta chain was documented in a study of OX40 agonist ivuxolimab in advanced cancers. The table lists this clone with a count of one. Germline V gene lookup returns CDR1 MNHEY and CDR2 SMNVEV (reference sequence). The CDR3 has 13 residues. Trimming stripped 4 bases from V and 1 base from J, with 7 bases between. Some clones are missing from TCRdb's copy, which holds only in-frame ones; the method was immunoSEQ multiplex PCR. Seen here are just over 90,000 clones, 92% observed once, and the top ten hold around 3.3%. The clonotype was recovered from an adult with an advanced solid tumor such as melanoma, head and neck, liver or kidney cancer. Sequencing was performed on CD4+ or CD8+ T cells sorted from blood, taken in a trial of the OX40 agonist ivuxolimab. The chain recombines TRBV27 with TRBJ2-5, with a weak D call TRBD2 (5 bases). The CDR3 loop is CASSSAVQETQYF. CDR3 bases: TGTGCCAGCAGTTCAGCGGTCCAAGAGACCCAGTACTTC.